These 5 T cell receptor beta chains were sequenced from one sample in a study of glioma-infiltrating T cells after dendritic cell vaccination (TCRdb year 2016). Explained via the paper, the time point label denotes: after dendritic cell vaccination, including at tumor progression/relapse. Library generation was performed with the immunoSEQ multiplex PCR assay. Here the immuneACCESS table is served through TCRdb, limited to in-frame sequences with V and J called. Missing clones are a known gap in these copies; in checked studies unresolved V genes cover under half, and the rest lacks a known reason. The sample contains tens of thousands of clones, 85% of them found a single time. In total, the top ten clones hold roughly 8.5% of the sample. Sequenced here: blood, sampled after dendritic cell vaccination. The receptors originated from a human donor with glioblastoma.

The chain joins TRBV27 to TRBJ2-2, with D possibly TRBD1 on 5 matching bases. From germline, CDR1 is MNHEY and CDR2 SMNVEV (reference sequence). Trimming left V 6 bases short and J 4 bases short, with 15 bases between. The CDR3 consists of 15 residues. The CDR3 DNA is TGTGCCAGCAGATCGCAGGGTGTAGGCACCGGGGAGCTGTTTTTT. Its protein is CASRSQGVGTGELFF.

The chain employs TRBV9 and TRBJ2-1; 10 bases line up with TRBD2. Losses at the gene ends were 0 bases for V and 4 bases for J; bases not matched to a gene: 1. Germline assignment: CDR1 SGDLS and CDR2 YYNGEE. The CDR3 loop spans 15 amino acids. The CDR3 DNA follows: TGTGCCAGCAGCGTAGCACTAGCGGGGTACAATGAGCAGTTCTTC. Amino acid sequence: CASSVALAGYNEQFF. Looking up the rest from reference TRBV9 and TRBJ2-1 gives the full variable domain: DSGVTQTPKHLITATGQRVTLRCSPRSGDLSVYWYQQSLDQGLQFLIQYYNGEERAKGNILERFSAQQFPDLHSELNLSSLELGDSALYFCASSVALAGYNEQFFGPGTRLTVL.

The rearrangement links TRBV9 to TRBJ2-7; 9 bases are shared with TRBD1. The CDR3 runs 14 residues. After removal of 2 bases from V and 6 bases from J, the junction contained 6 bases not matched to a gene. CDR1 SGDLS and CDR2 YYNGEE come from the germline V gene. The CDR3 protein is CASSVGDRVFEQYF. The CDR3 DNA follows: TGTGCCAGCAGCGTGGGGGACAGGGTATTCGAGCAGTACTTC.

A few counts support this clone. The J gene is TRBJ2-7, the V gene TRBV9, with D perhaps TRBD1 (5 bases). The CDR3 runs to 15 residues. Trimming took off 0 bases at V and 3 bases at J, with 13 bases between the two ends. The V gene's germline CDR1 is SGDLS and CDR2 YYNGEE. The CDR3 is CASSVGAGPGYEQYF. Here the CDR3 DNA reads TGTGCCAGCAGCGTAGGGGCAGGGCCGGGCTACGAGCAGTACTTC.

This chain connects TRBV2 to TRBJ2-7; TRBD1 matches 9 bases. Germline V gene sequence: CDR1 SNHLY, CDR2 FYNNEI. The J segment lost 1 base and the V segment lost 8 bases, leaving 6 bases of the junction unmatched. This CDR3 is 14 amino acids long. CDR3 amino acids: CASGVGTGSYEQYF. The CDR3 coding sequence is TGTGCCAGCGGGGTAGGGACAGGGTCCTACGAGCAGTACTTC.